The clone carrying this TCR beta chain was counted ten times or more. V shed 4 bases and J 8 bases; nucleotides not matched to a gene: 5. This CDR3 has 15 residues. Looked up from germline, CDR1 is SGHTA and CDR2 is FQGNSA. The data were taken from a study of T cells in Graves' hyperthyroidism and ophthalmopathy. Across the study: At the time of initial diagnosis and before any treatment, peripheral blood was collected.

It was RNA transcripts that yielded the amplified TCR beta CDR3 regions. First-round RT-PCR with HTBI primers amplified the TCR CDR3 region. MiXCR, run by TCRdb on the multiplex PCR reads, gives a single entry per CDR3 protein. The data contain more than 500,000 distinct CDR3 sequences, about 16% of them singletons. The origin of this receptor is a woman in her twenties or thirties with Graves' ophthalmopathy. J is TRBJ2-2 and V is TRBV7-2; 12 positions agree with TRBD2. The material sequenced was blood. The CDR3 here is CASSSLAGGRGELFF. The CDR3 DNA follows: TGTGCCAGCAGCTCCCTAGCGGGAGGGAGGGGGGAGCTGTTTTTT.